This is a list of T cell receptor beta chains from one sample in a study of blood T cell repertoires in COVID-19. Data came from immunoSEQ multiplex PCR; TCRdb stores just in-frame clones and leaves some out. The sample shows around 80,000 clones, about 84% of them seen only once. The sample taken for sequencing was peripheral blood. The receptors come from a human donor in a cohort sampled during active COVID-19. Each CDR3 is given with its conserved first and last residue. A D gene is named only where the DNA matches it firmly. Size values are once, few and many counts, or a class for expanded clones, and some rows have none.

len: 14; j_gene: TRBJ1-5; abundance: NA; d_gene: TRBD1; v_gene: TRBV18; CDR3aa: CASSPTGAVQPQHF; CDR3nt: TGTGCCAGCTCACCAACAGGGGCGGTTCAGCCCCAGCATTTT
len: 13; j_gene: TRBJ2-7; abundance: NA; d_gene: NA; v_gene: TRBV6-5; CDR3aa: CASRTGPSYEQYF; CDR3nt: TGTGCCAGCAGAACAGGGCCCTCCTACGAGCAGTACTTC
len: 16; j_gene: TRBJ1-1; abundance: once; d_gene: NA; v_gene: TRBV18; CDR3aa: CASSPLSGLMNTEAFF; CDR3nt: TGTGCCAGCTCACCACTCTCCGGGTTGATGAACACTGAAGCTTTCTTT
len: 16; j_gene: TRBJ1-6; abundance: few; d_gene: TRBD1; v_gene: TRBV6-1; CDR3aa: CASSEEPTGVYSPLHF; CDR3nt: TGTGCCAGCAGTGAAGAGCCGACAGGGGTTTATTCACCCCTCCACTTT
len: 13; j_gene: TRBJ2-3; abundance: once; d_gene: NA; v_gene: TRBV14; CDR3aa: CASSRRLTDTQYF; CDR3nt: TGTGCCAGCAGCCGCAGACTCACAGATACGCAGTATTTT
len: 15; j_gene: TRBJ2-2; abundance: NA; d_gene: NA; v_gene: TRBV3-1/TRBV3-2; CDR3aa: CASSQNPSGTGELFF; CDR3nt: TGTGCCAGCAGCCAAAACCCTAGTGGCACCGGGGAGCTGTTTTTT
len: 15; j_gene: TRBJ2-3; abundance: once; d_gene: TRBD2; v_gene: TRBV2; CDR3aa: CASSLRGGRTDTQYF; CDR3nt: TGTGCCAGCAGCTTGCGGGGGGGCCGAACAGATACGCAGTATTTT
len: 13; j_gene: TRBJ2-5; abundance: NA; d_gene: NA; v_gene: TRBV3-1/TRBV3-2; CDR3aa: CASSTFGVETQYF; CDR3nt: TGTGCCAGCAGTACGTTCGGGGTGGAGACCCAGTACTTC
len: 15; j_gene: TRBJ2-7; abundance: NA; d_gene: NA; v_gene: TRBV4-1; CDR3aa: CASSQAQQGNYEQYF; CDR3nt: TGCGCCAGCAGCCAAGCTCAACAGGGAAACTACGAGCAGTACTTC
len: 18; j_gene: TRBJ2-3; abundance: NA; d_gene: TRBD2; v_gene: TRBV7-2; CDR3aa: CASSLSPSSGGGTDTQYF; CDR3nt: TGTGCCAGCAGCTTATCCCCATCCAGCGGGGGTGGTACAGATACGCAGTATTTT
len: 15; j_gene: TRBJ1-2; abundance: NA; d_gene: TRBD1; v_gene: TRBV5-6; CDR3aa: CASTSRDRPIWGYTF; CDR3nt: TGTGCCAGCACCAGCCGGGACAGACCCATTTGGGGCTACACCTTC
len: 14; j_gene: TRBJ2-7; abundance: NA; d_gene: NA; v_gene: TRBV28; CDR3aa: CASSFISVRNEQYF; CDR3nt: NA
len: 16; j_gene: TRBJ2-7; abundance: few; d_gene: TRBD2; v_gene: TRBV6-1; CDR3aa: CASSVGLAGGTYEQYF; CDR3nt: TGTGCCAGCAGTGTTGGACTAGCGGGGGGAACCTACGAGCAGTACTTC
len: 15; j_gene: TRBJ2-1; abundance: NA; d_gene: TRBD2; v_gene: TRBV7-2; CDR3aa: CASSNSGGTYNEQFF; CDR3nt: TGTGCCAGCAGCAATAGCGGGGGGACCTACAATGAGCAGTTCTTC
len: 15; j_gene: TRBJ1-5; abundance: NA; d_gene: NA; v_gene: TRBV15; CDR3aa: CATSRDQGFGEPQHF; CDR3nt: TGTGCCACCAGCAGAGATCAGGGCTTTGGGGAGCCCCAGCATTTT
len: 12; j_gene: TRBJ2-5; abundance: once; d_gene: NA; v_gene: TRBV12-3/TRBV12-4; CDR3aa: CASSVRGETQYF; CDR3nt: TGTGCCAGCAGTGTAAGAGGGGAGACCCAGTACTTC
len: 18; j_gene: TRBJ2-2; abundance: NA; d_gene: NA; v_gene: TRBV27; CDR3aa: CASSLSNSRTANTGELFF; CDR3nt: TGTGCCAGCAGTTTATCGAATTCACGGACAGCCAACACCGGGGAGCTGTTTTTT
len: 15; j_gene: TRBJ2-5; abundance: NA; d_gene: TRBD2; v_gene: TRBV10-1; CDR3aa: CASSESGGARETQYF; CDR3nt: TGCGCCAGCAGTGAGAGCGGGGGGGCTCGAGAGACCCAGTACTTC
len: 14; j_gene: TRBJ1-3; abundance: NA; d_gene: NA; v_gene: TRBV5-6; CDR3aa: CASSFSRSGNTIYF; CDR3nt: TGTGCCAGCAGCTTTTCTCGCTCTGGAAACACCATATATTTT
len: 11; j_gene: TRBJ1-2; abundance: NA; d_gene: NA; v_gene: TRBV6-1; CDR3aa: CASSEGWAQTF; CDR3nt: TGTGCCAGCAGTGAAGGATGGGCCCAAACCTTC
len: 16; j_gene: TRBJ1-4; abundance: NA; d_gene: NA; v_gene: TRBV19; CDR3aa: CASSIGVRTATKKLFF; CDR3nt: TGTGCCAGTAGTATAGGGGTTCGGACAGCGACCAAAAAACTGTTTTTT
len: 13; j_gene: TRBJ2-7; abundance: NA; d_gene: NA; v_gene: TRBV6-1; CDR3aa: CASSERGRDEQYF; CDR3nt: TGTGCCAGCAGTGAACGAGGCCGGGACGAGCAGTACTTC
len: 14; j_gene: TRBJ2-5; abundance: NA; d_gene: TRBD1; v_gene: TRBV14; CDR3aa: CASNRGTVQETQYF; CDR3nt: TGTGCCAGCAACCGAGGGACAGTCCAAGAGACCCAGTACTTC
len: 12; j_gene: TRBJ2-4; abundance: NA; d_gene: NA; v_gene: TRBV30; CDR3aa: CASRGAKNIQYF; CDR3nt: TGTGCCTCCAGGGGTGCTAAAAACATTCAGTACTTC
len: 16; j_gene: TRBJ2-1; abundance: once; d_gene: NA; v_gene: TRBV3-1/TRBV3-2; CDR3aa: CASSPIRGLPYNEQFF; CDR3nt: TGTGCCAGCAGCCCAATTCGAGGGTTGCCCTACAATGAGCAGTTCTTC
len: 12; j_gene: TRBJ2-7; abundance: NA; d_gene: TRBD1; v_gene: TRBV12-3/TRBV12-4; CDR3aa: CASSGGGTGRHF; CDR3nt: TGTGCCAGCAGTGGGGGGGGGACAGGGCGGCACTTC
len: 15; j_gene: TRBJ2-7; abundance: NA; d_gene: NA; v_gene: TRBV3-1/TRBV3-2; CDR3aa: CASSQGPGSGYEQYF; CDR3nt: TGTGCCAGCAGCCAAGGTCCGGGTTCGGGCTACGAGCAGTACTTC
len: 14; j_gene: TRBJ1-2; abundance: NA; d_gene: TRBD1; v_gene: TRBV10-2; CDR3aa: CASRGQGAIYGYTF; CDR3nt: TGCGCCAGCAGGGGACAGGGGGCGATCTATGGCTACACCTTC
len: 16; j_gene: TRBJ2-7; abundance: NA; d_gene: NA; v_gene: TRBV4-1; CDR3aa: CASSQDHRAPSYEQYF; CDR3nt: TGCGCCAGCAGCCAAGACCACAGGGCGCCGAGCTACGAGCAGTACTTC
len: 16; j_gene: TRBJ1-3; abundance: NA; d_gene: TRBD1; v_gene: TRBV10-1; CDR3aa: CASSVGTGGLGNTIYF; CDR3nt: TGCGCCAGCAGTGTGGGGACAGGGGGCCTTGGAAACACCATATATTTT
len: 18; j_gene: TRBJ2-1; abundance: few; d_gene: TRBD2; v_gene: TRBV7-2; CDR3aa: CASSLSTSSGGVYNEQFF; CDR3nt: TGTGCCAGCAGCTTATCCACGTCAAGCGGGGGGGTGTACAATGAGCAGTTCTTC
len: 13; j_gene: TRBJ1-6; abundance: NA; d_gene: NA; v_gene: TRBV3-1/TRBV3-2; CDR3aa: CASSQAFNSPLHF; CDR3nt: TGTGCCAGCAGCCAAGCGTTCAATTCACCCCTCCACTTT
len: 13; j_gene: TRBJ2-2; abundance: NA; d_gene: NA; v_gene: TRBV27; CDR3aa: CASTLRYTGELFF; CDR3nt: TGTGCCAGCACCTTGAGGTATACCGGGGAGCTGTTTTTT
len: 11; j_gene: TRBJ1-2; abundance: NA; d_gene: NA; v_gene: TRBV5-1; CDR3aa: CASSSGSGYTF; CDR3nt: TGCGCCAGCAGCTCGGGAAGCGGCTACACCTTC
len: 14; j_gene: TRBJ2-3; abundance: NA; d_gene: TRBD2; v_gene: TRBV9; CDR3aa: CASSAGLETDTQYF; CDR3nt: TGTGCCAGCAGCGCGGGACTAGAGACAGATACGCAGTATTTT
len: 16; j_gene: TRBJ2-1; abundance: NA; d_gene: NA; v_gene: TRBV4-1; CDR3aa: CASSQGRGRSYNEQFF; CDR3nt: TGCGCCAGCAGCCAAGGGCGGGGACGATCCTACAATGAGCAGTTCTTC
len: 15; j_gene: TRBJ2-1; abundance: NA; d_gene: TRBD2; v_gene: TRBV5-1; CDR3aa: CASSSGTSDTNEQFF; CDR3nt: TGCGCCAGCAGCTCCGGGACTAGCGATACAAATGAGCAGTTCTTC
len: 15; j_gene: TRBJ2-1; abundance: NA; d_gene: TRBD2; v_gene: TRBV9; CDR3aa: CASSVPLAGVNEQFF; CDR3nt: TGTGCCAGCAGCGTCCCACTAGCGGGGGTCAATGAGCAGTTCTTC
len: 17; j_gene: TRBJ2-7; abundance: NA; d_gene: TRBD2; v_gene: TRBV5-1; CDR3aa: CASSLAPLAGGPREQYF; CDR3nt: TGCGCCAGCAGCTTGGCCCCACTAGCGGGGGGCCCGCGTGAGCAGTACTTC
len: 16; j_gene: TRBJ1-1; abundance: NA; d_gene: NA; v_gene: TRBV5-1; CDR3aa: CASSLSGDRLNTEAFF; CDR3nt: TGCGCCAGCAGCTTATCGGGCGACAGATTGAACACTGAAGCTTTCTTT
len: 12; j_gene: TRBJ2-7; abundance: NA; d_gene: NA; v_gene: TRBV18; CDR3aa: CASSLRQVEQYF; CDR3nt: TGTGCCAGCTCACTTCGACAAGTCGAGCAGTACTTC
len: 13; j_gene: TRBJ1-3; abundance: NA; d_gene: TRBD1; v_gene: TRBV2; CDR3aa: CASRGGSGNTIYF; CDR3nt: TGTGCCAGCAGAGGGGGCTCCGGGAACACCATATATTTT